The 6 T cell receptor beta chains in this list originate from one sample, sequenced in a study of blood T cell repertoires in COVID-19. Profiled with immunoSEQ multiplex PCR; TCRdb holds only in-frame clones, not every one. The sample has more than 300,000 clones; nearly 90% are singletons. Material for sequencing was PBMCs or T cells enriched from blood (not recorded which). All receptors derive from a woman in her 30s who had recovered from COVID-19.

This clone was detected only a few times. This CDR3 is also generated by other DNA sequences in the sample. The J gene is TRBJ1-6, the V gene TRBV27, with D unclear. Trimming stripped 8 bases from V and 0 bases from J, with 8 bases between. Germline lookup yields CDR1 MNHEY and CDR2 SMNVEV (reference sequence). The CDR3 is 14 residues long. The CDR3 nucleotides are TGTGCCAGCTCTCCGAGCTCCTATAATTCACCCCTCCACTTT. Its protein is CASSPSSYNSPLHF.

The J gene is TRBJ1-1, the V gene TRBV12-5, with D maybe TRBD1 (6 bases). V was shortened by 7 bases and J by 7 bases, with 13 bases between the two germline ends. The germline gives CDR1 LGHNT, CDR2 FRNRAP. The CDR3 sequence is 12 residues long. CDR3 sequence (DNA): TGTGCTAGTGCCCCGGACAGTTTTGAAGCTTTCTTT. This encodes CASAPDSFEAFF.

The J gene is TRBJ2-3, the V gene TRBV3-1 (or the pseudogene TRBV3-2); perhaps TRBD2 as D (6 bases). The germline CDR1 and CDR2 sequences are LGHDT and YNNKEL (reference sequence). V lost 1 base, J lost 3 bases, and 8 bases lay in between. This CDR3 is built from 14 residues. Written as DNA, the CDR3 is TGTGCCAGCAGCCAAGTTGGGGGGACAGATACGCAGTATTTT. This codes for CASSQVGGTDTQYF.

The chain employs TRBV28 and TRBJ1-2; D is possibly TRBD1 (5 bases). The V end was cut by 4 bases, the J end by 1 base, with 13 bases between. This CDR3 contains 15 residues. Per germline, CDR1 MDHEN and CDR2 SYDVKM. The CDR3 region has the DNA TGTGCCAGCAGTTCGACAGACCCCTATAACTATGGCTACACCTTC. Its translation is CASSSTDPYNYGYTF.

The chain recombines TRBV2 with TRBJ1-6, with no clear D. CDR1 and CDR2 (germline): SNHLY, FYNNEI. Trimming stripped 6 bases from V and 7 bases from J, with 13 bases between. The CDR3 extends over 14 amino acids. The CDR3: CASRALGLNSPLHF. The CDR3, as DNA: TGTGCCAGCAGGGCCCTGGGCTTAAATTCACCCCTCCACTTT.

CDR3 coding DNA: TGTGCCAGCAGCTTCTTTTTCGGCTCCTACAATGAGCAGTTCTTC. Protein: CASSFFFGSYNEQFF. J is TRBJ2-1 and V is TRBV5-6; no reliable D call. Trimming took 2 bases from V and 0 from J, leaving 9 bases between them. The CDR3 is made up of 15 amino acids. Germline V gene lookup returns CDR1 SGHDT and CDR2 YYEEEE.